One and the same sample provided the 15 T cell receptor beta chains below, sequenced in a study of blood T cell repertoires in COVID-19. Using immunoSEQ multiplex PCR, the repertoire was profiled, and TCRdb retains in-frame clones only, with some absent. The sample has roughly 220,000 clones, 80% to 90% seen once. Material: PBMCs or T cells enriched from blood (not recorded which). The source is a woman in her forties or fifties with acute COVID-19.

The chain uses TRBV27 and TRBJ1-2; TRBD1 might be the D (6 bases). The germline gives CDR1 MNHEY, CDR2 SMNVEV (reference sequence). Trimming removed 6 bases at V and 4 bases at J, with 21 bases between. The CDR3 is 16 amino acids. The CDR3 loop is CASSRFPGTTIYGYTF. The CDR3 DNA follows: TGTGCCAGCAGCAGATTTCCCGGGACAACGATCTATGGCTACACCTTC.

The chain combines TRBV18 with TRBJ1-5; 8 bases match TRBD1. This CDR3 has 15 amino acids. Germline V gives CDR1 KGHSH, CDR2 LQKENI. Trimming at V came to 2 bases and at J to 2 bases, leaving 2 bases not matched to a gene. The CDR3, as DNA: TGTGCCAGCTCACCAACGACAGGGGGCAATCAGCCCCAGCATTTT. Residues: CASSPTTGGNQPQHF.

The rearrangement uses TRBV5-1 and TRBJ1-4; TRBD1 is a possible D gene (5 bases). This CDR3 spans 15 amino acids. V lost 3 bases and J lost 7, with 16 bases in between. CDR1 is SGHRS and CDR2 is YFSETQ in the germline V gene. The CDR3: CASSSQGMAPEKLFF. The DNA for the CDR3 is TGCGCCAGCAGCTCGCAGGGAATGGCGCCTGAAAAACTGTTTTTT.

This chain joins TRBV5-4 and TRBJ2-3; TRBD2 matches at 10 bases. The CDR3 sequence is 15 residues long. Germline V gene sequence: CDR1 SGHNT, CDR2 YYREEE (reference sequence). With V trimmed by 6 bases and J by 2 bases, 6 bases remained unmatched. The CDR3 sequence: CASTSSGRVTDTQYF. The CDR3 DNA follows: TGTGCCAGCACCTCTAGCGGGAGAGTCACAGATACGCAGTATTTT.

At least ten counts were recorded for this clone. At the DNA level, this CDR3 is encoded by other sequences in the same sample as well. The J gene is TRBJ1-2, the V gene TRBV5-5, with D unresolved. The CDR3 is made up of 13 amino acids. CDR1 is SGHKS and CDR2 is YYEKEE in the germline V gene (reference sequence). Trimming took 0 bases from V and 7 from J, leaving 10 bases between them. CDR3 nucleotide sequence: TGTGCCAGCAGCTTGGACGGGGTGGGTGGCTACACCTTC. Protein product: CASSLDGVGGYTF.

The V gene is TRBV21-1, the J gene TRBJ2-1; no check of the table's D call, TRBD1, against the DNA was made. TRBV21-1 constitutes a pseudogene. This CDR3 is built from 12 residues. DNA of the CDR3: TGTGCCAGCAGCAATGACAGGGACTCTCAGTTCTTC. Encoded protein: CASSNDRDSQFF.

The chain has TRBV18 and TRBJ1-6; tentatively, D is TRBD1 (5 bases). Germline CDR1 and CDR2: KGHSH and LQKENI. The CDR3 has 15 amino acids. V was shortened by 4 bases and J by 4 bases, with 11 bases between the two germline ends. CDR3 region: CASSLLDTYNSPLHF. CDR3 DNA: TGTGCCAGCTCACTCTTGGACACTTATAATTCACCCCTCCACTTT.

J is TRBJ2-1 and V is TRBV7-2; 11 bases align to TRBD2. The CDR3 length is 15 residues. Germline lookup yields CDR1 SGHTA and CDR2 FQGNSA. Trimming removed 5 bases from V and 5 bases from J; junction bases left unmatched: 5. The CDR3 DNA is TGTGCCAGCAGCCTGACTAGCGGGACCCACAATGAGCAGTTCTTC. Protein sequence: CASSLTSGTHNEQFF.

The chain employs TRBV7-2 and TRBJ1-3; D is uncertain. This CDR3 region has 15 residues. V dropped 1 base and J dropped 7 bases, with 14 bases sitting between them. CDR1 is SGHTA and CDR2 is FQGNSA in the germline V gene. The DNA for the CDR3 is TGTGCCAGCAGCTTAGACTTCTCCCCAAGTAACACCATATATTTT. Protein: CASSLDFSPSNTIYF.

The rearrangement links TRBV10-1 to TRBJ2-6; 7 bases are shared with TRBD1. The V and J ends lost 8 bases and 0 bases, in that order; junction bases with no gene match: 7. The CDR3 contains 16 residues. The germline gives CDR1 WNHNN, CDR2 SYGVQD (reference sequence). CDR3 DNA sequence: TGCGCCAGCCCCTGGGACAGCCCCTCTGGGGCCAACGTCCTGACTTTC. Its protein product is CASPWDSPSGANVLTF.

The CDR3 coding sequence is TGTGCCAGCAGTGAAGCGGGACTTCCCCCCTACAATGAGCAGTTCTTC. It is translated as CASSEAGLPPYNEQFF. The J gene is TRBJ2-1, the V gene TRBV6-1, with a possible D match to TRBD2 (6 bases). CDR1 is MNHNS, CDR2 SASEGT, per germline. The CDR3 has 16 amino acids. Trimming removed 0 bases from V and 2 bases from J, with 11 bases in between.

This clone was found once. This chain uses TRBV4-1 with TRBJ1-4; D is unresolved. Germline loops: CDR1 MGHRA, CDR2 YSYEKL. The CDR3 contains 16 residues. V was cut by 4 bases and J by 0 bases, with 12 bases left in between. The DNA for the CDR3 is TGCGCCAGCAGCCCCCCTAGAGGGACAACTAATGAAAAACTGTTTTTT. Residues: CASSPPRGTTNEKLFF.

This rearrangement joins TRBV13 to TRBJ1-5; 7 nucleotides align to TRBD1. Germline CDR1 and CDR2: PRHDT and FYEKMQ (reference sequence). The CDR3 contains 14 residues. The ends lost 4 bases at V and 4 bases at J; junction bases unmatched: 4. CDR3 DNA: TGTGCCAGCAGCTCCAGGGACAGTAATCAGCCCCAGCATTTT. Amino acid sequence: CASSSRDSNQPQHF.

The chain recombines TRBV21-1 with TRBJ2-5; the D call in the table, TRBD2, was not verified against the DNA. TRBV21-1 is tagged as a pseudogene. The CDR3 length is 18 residues. CDR3 residues: CASSKGPFLAGFGETQYF. The CDR3 DNA reads TGTGCCAGCAGCAAAGGGCCCTTCCTAGCGGGATTCGGGGAGACCCAGTACTTC.

This chain connects TRBV7-3 to TRBJ2-2; 13 positions match TRBD2. Trimming took 6 bases from V and 7 from J; bases not matched to a gene: 2. From germline, CDR1 is SGHTA and CDR2 FQGTGA. CDR3 size: 14 residues. Written as DNA, the CDR3 is TGTGCCAGCAGACGGACTAGCGGGAGCGGGGAGCTGTTTTTT. Its protein product is CASRRTSGSGELFF.